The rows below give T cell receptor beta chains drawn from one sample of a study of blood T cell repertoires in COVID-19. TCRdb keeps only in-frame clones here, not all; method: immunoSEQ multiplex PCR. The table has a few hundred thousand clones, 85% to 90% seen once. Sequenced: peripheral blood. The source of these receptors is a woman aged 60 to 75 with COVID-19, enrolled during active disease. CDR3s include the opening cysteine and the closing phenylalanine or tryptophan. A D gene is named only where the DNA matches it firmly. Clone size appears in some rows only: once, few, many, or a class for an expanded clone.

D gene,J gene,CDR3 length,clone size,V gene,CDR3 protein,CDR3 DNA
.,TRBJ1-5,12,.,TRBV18,CASSLGGQPQHF,TGTGCCAGCTCCCTCGGGGGACAGCCCCAGCATTTT
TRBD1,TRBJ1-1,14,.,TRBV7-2,CASSLVGQATEAFF,TGTGCCAGCAGCTTAGTCGGACAGGCCACTGAAGCTTTCTTT
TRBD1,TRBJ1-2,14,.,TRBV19,CASSTGQGGYGYTF,TGTGCCAGTAGTACGGGACAGGGCGGCTATGGCTACACCTTC
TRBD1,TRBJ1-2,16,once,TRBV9,CASSLAPGQAGYGYTF,TGTGCCAGCAGCCTCGCTCCCGGACAGGCTGGCTATGGCTACACCTTC
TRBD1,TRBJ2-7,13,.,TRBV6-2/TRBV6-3,CASSRDSFYEQYF,TGTGCCAGCAGCCGGGACAGCTTCTACGAGCAGTACTTC
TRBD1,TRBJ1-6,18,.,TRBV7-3,CASSLTHSLGGSRSPLHF,TGTGCCAGCAGCTTAACCCACTCCTTAGGGGGCTCGAGATCACCCCTCCACTTT
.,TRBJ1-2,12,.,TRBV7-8,CASSFPGAGYTF,TGTGCCAGCAGCTTCCCTGGGGCTGGCTACACCTTC
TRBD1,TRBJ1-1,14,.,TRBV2,CASRRGQGGTEAFF,TGTGCCAGCAGGAGGGGACAGGGCGGGACTGAAGCTTTCTTT
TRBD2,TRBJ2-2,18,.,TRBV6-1,CASSETSGGVFSTGELFF,TGTGCCAGCAGTGAAACTAGCGGGGGGGTATTTAGTACCGGGGAGCTGTTTTTT
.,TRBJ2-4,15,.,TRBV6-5,CASSVQGPPKNIQYF,TGTGCCAGCAGCGTCCAGGGTCCACCCAAAAACATTCAGTACTTC
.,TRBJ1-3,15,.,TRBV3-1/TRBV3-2,CASSPTASSGNTIYF,TGTGCCAGCAGCCCGACCGCTAGCTCTGGAAACACCATATATTTT
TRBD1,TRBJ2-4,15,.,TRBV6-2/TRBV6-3,CASSSDRGAKNIQYF,TGTGCCAGCAGTTCAGACAGGGGGGCCAAAAACATTCAGTACTTC
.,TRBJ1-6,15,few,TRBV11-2,CASSLSGIDNSPLHF,TGTGCCAGCAGCTTATCAGGGATCGATAATTCACCCCTCCACTTT
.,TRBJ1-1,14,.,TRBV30,CAWSPLIRGTEAFF,TGTGCCTGGAGTCCGCTCATACGAGGGACTGAAGCTTTCTTT
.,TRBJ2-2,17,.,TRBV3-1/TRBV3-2,CASSQWSGISNTGELFF,TGTGCCAGCAGCCAATGGTCAGGAATCTCGAACACCGGGGAGCTGTTTTTT
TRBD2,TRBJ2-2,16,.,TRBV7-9,CASSLMLAGGPGELFF,TGTGCCAGCAGCTTAATGCTCGCGGGGGGGCCCGGGGAGCTGTTTTTT
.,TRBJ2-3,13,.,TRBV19,CASRGRGTDTQYF,TGTGCCAGTAGGGGCAGGGGCACAGATACGCAGTATTTT
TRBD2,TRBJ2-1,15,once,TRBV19,CASSPSGVSYNEQFF,TGTGCCAGTAGTCCGAGCGGGGTCTCCTACAATGAGCAGTTCTTC
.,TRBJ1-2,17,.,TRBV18,CASSPREGPVSLDGYTF,TGTGCCAGCTCACCCAGAGAGGGTCCCGTATCCTTGGATGGCTACACCTTC
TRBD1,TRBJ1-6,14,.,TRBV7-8,CASSWDRGNSPLHF,TGTGCCAGCAGCTGGGACAGGGGGAATTCACCCCTCCACTTT
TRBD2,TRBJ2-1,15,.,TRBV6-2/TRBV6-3,CASTPVRGAYNEQFF,TGTGCCAGCACCCCGGTCCGGGGGGCCTACAATGAGCAGTTCTTC
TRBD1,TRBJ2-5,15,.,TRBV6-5,CASSYVQGVQETQYF,TGTGCCAGCAGTTACGTGCAGGGGGTCCAAGAGACCCAGTACTTC
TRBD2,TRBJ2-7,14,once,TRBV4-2,CASSQSGGPYEQYF,TGTGCCAGCAGCCAGAGCGGGGGGCCCTACGAGCAGTACTTC
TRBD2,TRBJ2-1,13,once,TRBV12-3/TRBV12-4,CASTGGPFNEQFF,TGTGCCAGCACGGGGGGGCCCTTTAATGAGCAGTTCTTC
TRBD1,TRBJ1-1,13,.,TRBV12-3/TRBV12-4,CASTRTGNTEAFF,TGTGCCAGCACCCGGACAGGGAACACTGAAGCTTTCTTT
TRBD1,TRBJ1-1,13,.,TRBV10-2,CASRGQEYTEAFF,TGCGCCAGCAGGGGACAGGAGTATACTGAAGCTTTCTTT
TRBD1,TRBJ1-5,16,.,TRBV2,CASRAGTGGSNQPQHF,TGTGCCAGCAGGGCCGGGACAGGAGGTAGCAATCAGCCCCAGCATTTT
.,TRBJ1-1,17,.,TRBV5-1,CASSLAAGGRQNTEAFF,TGCGCCAGCAGCTTGGCGGCTGGGGGGAGACAGAACACTGAAGCTTTCTTT
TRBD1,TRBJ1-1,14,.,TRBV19,CASSTRTGGTEAFF,TGTGCCAGTAGTACGAGGACAGGGGGCACTGAAGCTTTCTTT
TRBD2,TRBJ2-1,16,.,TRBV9,CASSVEFGGASHEQFF,TGTGCCAGCAGCGTAGAGTTCGGGGGGGCCTCGCATGAGCAGTTCTTC
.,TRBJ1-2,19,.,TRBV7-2,CASSLKLVRGGDLNYGYTF,TGTGCCAGCAGCTTAAAATTAGTACGCGGTGGAGACTTAAACTATGGCTACACCTTC
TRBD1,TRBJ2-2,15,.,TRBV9,CASNLGTAGTGELFF,TGTGCCAGCAACCTGGGGACAGCCGGCACCGGGGAGCTGTTTTTT
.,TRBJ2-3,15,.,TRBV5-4,CASSPRDNPTDTQYF,TGTGCCAGCAGCCCGAGGGACAATCCCACAGATACGCAGTATTTT
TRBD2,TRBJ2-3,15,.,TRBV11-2,CASSLTSGGLDTQYF,TGTGCCAGCAGCTTAACTAGCGGGGGGTTAGATACGCAGTATTTT
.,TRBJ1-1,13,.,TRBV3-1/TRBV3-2,CASSLSQGTEAFF,TGTGCCAGCAGCCTTTCCCAGGGGACTGAAGCTTTCTTT
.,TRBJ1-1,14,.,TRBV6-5,CASKTAGQGTEAFF,TGTGCCAGCAAGACGGCAGGGCAGGGCACTGAAGCTTTCTTT
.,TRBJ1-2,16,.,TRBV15,CATSREHTTVLYGYTF,TGTGCCACCAGCAGAGAACATACGACAGTCCTGTATGGCTACACCTTC
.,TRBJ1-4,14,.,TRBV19,CASSTRDFHEKLFF,TGTGCCAGTAGTACCCGGGACTTCCATGAAAAACTGTTTTTT
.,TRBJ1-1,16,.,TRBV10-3,CATAPPGGRGNTEAFF,TGTGCCACCGCCCCACCCGGGGGGAGAGGGAACACTGAAGCTTTCTTT
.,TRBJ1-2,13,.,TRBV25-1,CASTFPGAHGYTF,TGTGCCAGCACCTTCCCTGGGGCCCATGGCTACACCTTC
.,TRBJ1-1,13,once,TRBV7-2,CASSFNPNTEAFF,TGTGCCAGCAGCTTCAATCCGAACACTGAAGCTTTCTTT
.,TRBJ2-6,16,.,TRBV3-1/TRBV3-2,CASSRFIASGANVLTF,TGTGCCAGCAGCCGCTTTATCGCGTCTGGGGCCAACGTCCTGACTTTC
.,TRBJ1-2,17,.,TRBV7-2,CASSPHSGRGSDYGYTF,TGTGCCAGCAGCCCTCACTCGGGTAGGGGAAGCGACTATGGCTACACCTTC
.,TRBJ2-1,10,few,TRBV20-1,CSALSNEQFF,TGCAGTGCTCTGAGTAATGAGCAGTTCTTC
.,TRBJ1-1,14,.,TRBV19,CASYEQGANTEAFF,TGTGCCAGTTATGAACAGGGAGCGAACACTGAAGCTTTCTTT
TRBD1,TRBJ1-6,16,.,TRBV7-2,CASSLELGGLFSPLHF,TGTGCCAGCAGCTTAGAATTAGGGGGCTTATTTTCACCCCTCCACTTT
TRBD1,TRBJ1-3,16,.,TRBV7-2,CASSLSGTGTGNTIYF,TGTGCCAGCAGCTTAAGCGGGACAGGGACTGGAAACACCATATATTTT
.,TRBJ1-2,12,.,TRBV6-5,CAIGQFNYGYTF,TGTGCCATAGGACAGTTTAACTATGGCTACACCTTC
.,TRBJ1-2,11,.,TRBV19,CASSFRGGYTF,TGTGCCAGTAGTTTCAGGGGCGGCTACACCTTC
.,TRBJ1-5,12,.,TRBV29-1,CSVGVRNQPQHF,TGCAGCGTTGGCGTCCGCAATCAGCCCCAGCATTTT
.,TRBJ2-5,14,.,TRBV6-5,CASRPGVGRGAQYF,TGTGCCAGCAGACCGGGGGTAGGCCGCGGGGCCCAGTACTTC
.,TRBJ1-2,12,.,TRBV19,CASSRTDYGYTF,TGTGCCAGTAGCAGGACAGACTATGGCTACACCTTC
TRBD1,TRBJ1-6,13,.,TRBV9,CASSVTGNSPLHF,TGTGCCAGCAGCGTGACAGGGAACTCACCCCTCCACTTT